These T cell receptor beta chains were read from a single sample in a study of beta chain features in type 1 diabetes. The assay was immunoSEQ multiplex PCR, and TCRdb's table has in-frame clones only and misses some. This sample has about 220,000 clones, with about a tenth found just once. The sequencing sample was made of central memory CD4+ T cells from blood. The receptors stem from a man younger than 35 in good health. The conserved cysteine and the conserved F or W are not part of the CDR3 here. The D gene is left open where the match is weak.

d_call,j_call,v_call,cdr3_aa
TRBD2,TRBJ2-7,TRBV5-4,ASSSPGLAARYEQY
NA,TRBJ2-1,TRBV27,ASSRKTDWLNEQF
NA,TRBJ2-6,TRBV2,ASRYRVTGANVLT
TRBD1,TRBJ2-5,TRBV7-2,ASNQGQIQETQY
NA,TRBJ1-4,TRBV7-9,ASQEVVGNEKLF
NA,TRBJ2-1,TRBV14,ASSPERGLSYNEQF
TRBD2,TRBJ2-3,TRBV25-1,ASSEPRAGGIPDTQY
NA,TRBJ2-7,TRBV20-1,SALRTTEQY
NA,TRBJ2-1,TRBV6-5,ASSSGPYNEQF
NA,TRBJ2-7,TRBV27,ASSFRRDNYEQY
NA,TRBJ2-3,TRBV18,ASSPRRPSTDTQY
TRBD2,TRBJ2-5,TRBV23-1,ASSLAGVELETQY
NA,TRBJ1-5,TRBV28,ASRPMEGNSNQPQH